This TCR beta chain emerged from a study of T-cell reconstitution after alpha-beta-depleted transplantation in children. Study-wide findings and caveats: It was newly produced T cells that mostly accounted for T-cell counts and diversity one year after transplant. About two months after transplant, alpha-beta T cells reportedly came from several hundred expanded graft clones.

Using unique molecular identifiers, the investigators prepared the TCRbeta library. TCRdb re-analysed the PCR reads in MiXCR, keeping a single row per CDR3 protein. The sample yields some 600,000 distinct CDR3 sequences, roughly 13% seen once. On this clonotype: Antigen unknown. Mismatch with germline at one junction end may stem from a read error.

The CDR3 consists of 16 residues. Germline CDR1 reads SSHAT; CDR2 reads FNYEAQ (reference sequence). The clonotype was recovered from a male patient younger than 18 who had a stem cell transplant for acute myeloid leukemia, so the T cells may come from the graft donor. The sequencing used PBMCs, mostly from graft donor cells, collected 360 days after TCRalphabeta/CD19-depleted stem cell transplant. This rearrangement joins TRBV7-7 to TRBJ2-5; the D gene is possibly TRBD1 (6 bases). The CDR3 reads CASSSGTGIERETQYF. The CDR3 DNA sequence: TGTGCTAGCAGCTCAGGTACAGGGATCGAACGAGAGACCCAGTACTTC.